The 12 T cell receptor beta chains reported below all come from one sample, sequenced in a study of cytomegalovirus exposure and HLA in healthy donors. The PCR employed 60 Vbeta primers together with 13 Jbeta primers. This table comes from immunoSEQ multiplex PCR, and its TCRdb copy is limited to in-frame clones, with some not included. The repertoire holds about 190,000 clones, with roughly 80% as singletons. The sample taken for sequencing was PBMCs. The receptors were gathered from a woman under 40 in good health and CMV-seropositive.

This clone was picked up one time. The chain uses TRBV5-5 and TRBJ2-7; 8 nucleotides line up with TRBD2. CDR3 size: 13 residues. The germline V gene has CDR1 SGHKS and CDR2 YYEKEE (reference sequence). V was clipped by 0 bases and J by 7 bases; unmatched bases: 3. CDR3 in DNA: TGTGCCAGCAGCTTGGCCGGGACTAGGGAGCAGTACTTC. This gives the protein CASSLAGTREQYF. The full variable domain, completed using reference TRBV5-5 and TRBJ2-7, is DAGVTQSPTHLIKTRGQQVTLRCSPISGHKSVSWYQQVLGQGPQFIFQYYEKEERGRGNFPDRFSARQFPNYSSELNVNALLLGDSALYLCASSLAGTREQYFGPGTRLTVT.

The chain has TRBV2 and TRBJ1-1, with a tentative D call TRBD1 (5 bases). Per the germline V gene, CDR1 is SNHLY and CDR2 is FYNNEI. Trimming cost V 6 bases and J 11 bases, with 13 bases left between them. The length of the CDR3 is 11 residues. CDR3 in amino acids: CASSQTAGAFF. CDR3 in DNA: TGTGCCAGCAGCCAGACAGCGGGGGCTTTCTTT.

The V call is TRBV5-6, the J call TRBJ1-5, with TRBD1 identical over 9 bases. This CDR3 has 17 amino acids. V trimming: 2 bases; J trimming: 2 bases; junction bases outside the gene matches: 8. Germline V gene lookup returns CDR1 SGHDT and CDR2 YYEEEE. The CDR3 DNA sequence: TGTGCCAGCAGCTTACAGGGGGCGCTTGTTGGCAATCAGCCCCAGCATTTT. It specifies CASSLQGALVGNQPQHF.

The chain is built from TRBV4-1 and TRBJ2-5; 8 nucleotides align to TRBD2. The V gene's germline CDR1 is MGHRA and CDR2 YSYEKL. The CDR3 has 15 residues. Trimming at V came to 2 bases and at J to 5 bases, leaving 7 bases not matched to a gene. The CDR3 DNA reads TGCGCCAGCAGCCAAAATGCGGGAGGACGGGAGACCCAGTACTTC. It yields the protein CASSQNAGGRETQYF.

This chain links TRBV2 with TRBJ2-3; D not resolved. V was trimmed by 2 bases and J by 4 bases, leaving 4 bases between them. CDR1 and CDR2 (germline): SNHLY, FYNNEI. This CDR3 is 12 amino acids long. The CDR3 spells CASSESADTQYF. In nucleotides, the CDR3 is TGTGCCAGCAGTGAATCGGCAGATACGCAGTATTTT.

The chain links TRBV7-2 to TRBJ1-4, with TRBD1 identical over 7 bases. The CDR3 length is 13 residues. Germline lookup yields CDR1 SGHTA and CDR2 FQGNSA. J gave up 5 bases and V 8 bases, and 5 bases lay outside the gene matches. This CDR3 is CASSEGANEKLFF. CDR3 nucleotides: TGTGCCAGCTCCGAGGGGGCAAATGAAAAACTGTTTTTT.

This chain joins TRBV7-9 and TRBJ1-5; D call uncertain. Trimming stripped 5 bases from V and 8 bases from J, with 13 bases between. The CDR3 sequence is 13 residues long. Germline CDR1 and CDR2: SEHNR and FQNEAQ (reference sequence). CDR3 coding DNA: TGTGCCAGCAGCCTGGGAGGAAGGGAGCCCCAGCATTTT. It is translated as CASSLGGREPQHF.

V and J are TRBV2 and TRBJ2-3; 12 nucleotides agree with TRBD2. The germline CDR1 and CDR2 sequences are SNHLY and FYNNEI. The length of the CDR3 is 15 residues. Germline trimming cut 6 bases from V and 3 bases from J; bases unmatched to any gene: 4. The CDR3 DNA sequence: TGTGCCAGCAGCGGGGGACTAGCGGGTACAGATACGCAGTATTTT. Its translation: CASSGGLAGTDTQYF.

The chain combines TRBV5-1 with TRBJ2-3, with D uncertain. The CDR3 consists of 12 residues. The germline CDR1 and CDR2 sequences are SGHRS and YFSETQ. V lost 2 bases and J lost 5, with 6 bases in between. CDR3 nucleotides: TGCGCCAGCAGCTTTACTTTAGATACGCAGTATTTT. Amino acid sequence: CASSFTLDTQYF.

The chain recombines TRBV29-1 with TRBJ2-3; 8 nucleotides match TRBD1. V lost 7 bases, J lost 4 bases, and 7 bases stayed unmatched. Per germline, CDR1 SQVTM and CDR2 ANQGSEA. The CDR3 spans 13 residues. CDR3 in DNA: TGCAGCGGGGAAAGACAGGGGTCAGATACGCAGTATTTT. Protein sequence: CSGERQGSDTQYF.

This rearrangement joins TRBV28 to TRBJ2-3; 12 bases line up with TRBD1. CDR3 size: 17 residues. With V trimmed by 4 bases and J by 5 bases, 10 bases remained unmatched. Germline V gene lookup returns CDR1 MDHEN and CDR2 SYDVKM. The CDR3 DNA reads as TGTGCCAGCAGTTCCCCCGGGACAGGGGGCTTTATAGATACGCAGTATTTT. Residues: CASSSPGTGGFIDTQYF.

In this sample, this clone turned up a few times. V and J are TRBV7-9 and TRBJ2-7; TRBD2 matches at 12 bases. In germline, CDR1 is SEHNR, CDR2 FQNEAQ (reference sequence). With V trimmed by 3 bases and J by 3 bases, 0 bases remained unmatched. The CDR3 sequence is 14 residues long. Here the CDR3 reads CASSLGLAGYEQYF. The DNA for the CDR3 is TGTGCCAGCAGCTTGGGACTAGCGGGCTACGAGCAGTACTTC.